This TCR beta chain derives from a study of shared clonotypes between healthy human individuals. Background on the study: The study drew on a couple of women and three men aged 18 to 49 as donors. General study results and limits: Generally, naive subsets came out with larger estimated richness than memory subsets. Clonotypes shared by all four donors outscored non-shared clonotypes in generation probability.

Original data processing: ImmunoSEQ output lacked quality scores and full-length reads, limiting matched filtering. The table came from immunoSEQ multiplex PCR; TCRdb's copy has only in-frame clones and leaves some out. V, J and clone size are those of that table, while D and trimming were read from the DNA. The table records some 240,000 clones, about 65% of them present only once. J lost 7 bases, V lost 5 bases, and 2 bases had no gene match. Germline CDR1 KGHSH, CDR2 LQKENI. The CDR3 is 12 amino acids. In the case of this clone: Antigen: not known.

The rearrangement joins TRBV18 to TRBJ2-1, with 7 bases identical to TRBD2. The TCR originated in a man aged 25 to 40 in good health. Material for sequencing was memory CD4+ T cells sorted from blood. The subset was: CD45RA-negative fraction. CDR3: CASSALANEQFF. CDR3 DNA sequence: TGTGCCAGCTCAGCACTAGCGAATGAGCAGTTCTTC. Filled out from reference TRBV18 and TRBJ2-1, the complete variable domain reads NAGVMQNPRHLVRRRGQEARLRCSPMKGHSHVYWYRQLPEEGLKFMVYLQKENIIDESGMPKERFSAEFPKEGPSILRIQQVVRGDSAAYFCASSALANEQFFGPGTRLTVL.